This TCR beta chain was sequenced in a study of OX40 agonist ivuxolimab in advanced cancers. Study background: Recorded diagnoses for dose-escalation patients were hepatocellular carcinoma, melanoma, renal cell or head and neck cancer. General study results and limits: Expansion of clones was among the lowest in partial responders at 0.1-3.0 mg/kg. Antigen targets of the expanded peripheral T cells went undetermined.

Germline trimming cut 0 bases from V and 5 bases from J; bases unmatched to any gene: 14. Per the germline V gene, CDR1 is SGHNT and CDR2 is YYREEE (reference sequence). There are 18 residues in the CDR3. In its sample, this clone was seen a few times. The antigen is undetermined. Assay: immunoSEQ multiplex PCR; the TCRdb copy retains only in-frame clones and omits some. The top ten clones hold approximately 0.39% of a sample with tens of thousands of clones, 90% to 95% of them seen once. The sample in question was CD4+ or CD8+ T cells sorted from blood, obtained in a trial of the OX40 agonist ivuxolimab. This TCR was recovered from an adult with an advanced solid tumor such as melanoma, head and neck, liver or kidney cancer. The chain links TRBV5-4 to TRBJ2-5; 9 bases fit TRBD2. CDR3 region: CASSLGGRTSAVRETQYF. In DNA, the CDR3 is TGTGCCAGCAGCTTGGGTGGGAGGACTAGCGCCGTACGGGAGACCCAGTACTTC.